This record looks at one T cell receptor beta chain sequence and its context. This sample is drawn from a study of cytotoxic CD8 clonotypes in ibrutinib-treated CLL. Study background: Median treatment time before response sampling was 12 months, range 6 to 36.

Clones were read by immunoSEQ multiplex PCR, and TCRdb kept only the in-frame ones, dropping some. This sample has about 16,000 clones, with 65% to 70% found just once. The CDR3 contains 15 residues. The junction had 2 bases not matched to a gene; V was cut back by 0 bases and J by 4 bases. Germline CDR1 reads MGHRA; CDR2 reads YSYEKL. The chain uses TRBV4-1 and TRBJ2-5, with 10 bases aligning to TRBD1. This TCR derives from a human donor with chronic lymphocytic leukemia. The sample consisted of PBMCs, taken before ibrutinib treatment. The DNA for the CDR3 is TGCGCCAGCAGCCAAGATAGGACAGGGGGAGAGACCCAGTACTTC. This codes for CASSQDRTGGETQYF.